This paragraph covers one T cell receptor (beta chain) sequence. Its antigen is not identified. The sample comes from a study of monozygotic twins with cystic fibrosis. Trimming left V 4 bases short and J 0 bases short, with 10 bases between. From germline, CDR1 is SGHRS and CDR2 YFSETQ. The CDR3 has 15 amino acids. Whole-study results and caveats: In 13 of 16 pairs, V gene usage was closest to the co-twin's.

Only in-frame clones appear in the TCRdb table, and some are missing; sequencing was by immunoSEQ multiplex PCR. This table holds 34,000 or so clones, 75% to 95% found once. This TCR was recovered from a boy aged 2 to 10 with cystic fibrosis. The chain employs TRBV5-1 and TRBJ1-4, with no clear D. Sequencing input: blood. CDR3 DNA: TGCGCCAGCAGCGAAGTTGGTGCAACTAATGAAAAACTGTTTTTT. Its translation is CASSEVGATNEKLFF.